This paragraph covers one TCR beta chain sequence. One end of the junction fails to match germline, which may point to a read error. This entry is derived from a study of blood T cell repertoires in COVID-19. Across the study: COVID-19 samples from acute and convalescent phases originated in the United States, Italy and Spain. The cDNA or gDNA used as material had been derived from T cells, B-cell-depleted T cells, or PBMCs.

From germline, CDR1 is SGHNT and CDR2 YYREEE (reference sequence). This CDR3 has 13 residues. In the original processing: Counts of nucleated cells, estimated from reference gene primer amplification, were obtained. The data were produced by immunoSEQ multiplex PCR, yet TCRdb's version contains in-frame clones alone and is incomplete. The V and J calls and clone size are taken from that table; D and trimming were inferred from the DNA. The table includes some 150,000 clones, less than 90% detected once. This receptor was obtained from an older woman with acute or convalescent COVID-19. The gene calls are TRBV5-4 and TRBJ2-3, with 7 bases that match TRBD1. Specimen: peripheral blood. The CDR3 coding sequence is TGTGCCAGCAGCTTGGGGAGACCCGAGGGACAGAATTTT. Translated, it gives CASSLGRPEGQNF. The variable domain in full, completed from reference TRBV5-4 and TRBJ2-3, reads ETGVTQSPTHLIKTRGQQVTLRCSSQSGHNTVSWYQQALGQGPQFIFQYYREEENGRGNFPPRFSGLQFPNYSSELNVNALELDDSALYLCASSLGRPEGQNFGPGTRLTVL.